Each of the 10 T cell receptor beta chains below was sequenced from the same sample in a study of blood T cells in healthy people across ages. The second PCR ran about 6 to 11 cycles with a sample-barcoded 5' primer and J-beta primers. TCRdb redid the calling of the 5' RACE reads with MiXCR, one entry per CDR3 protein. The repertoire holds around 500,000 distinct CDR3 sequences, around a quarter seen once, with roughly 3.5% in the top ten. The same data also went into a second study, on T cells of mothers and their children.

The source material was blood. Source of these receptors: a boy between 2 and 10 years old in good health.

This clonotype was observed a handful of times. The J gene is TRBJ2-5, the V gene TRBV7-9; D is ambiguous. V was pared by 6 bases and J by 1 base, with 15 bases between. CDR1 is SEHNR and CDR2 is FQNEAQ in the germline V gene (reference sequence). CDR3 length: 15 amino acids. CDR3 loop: CASSLGRAPQETQYF. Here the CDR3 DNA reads TGTGCCAGCAGTCTGGGTAGGGCCCCCCAAGAGACCCAGTACTTC.

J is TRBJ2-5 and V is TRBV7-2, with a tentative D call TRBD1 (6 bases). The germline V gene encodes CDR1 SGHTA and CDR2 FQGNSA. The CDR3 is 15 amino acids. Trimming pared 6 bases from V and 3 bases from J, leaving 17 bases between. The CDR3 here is CASRFRDKPKETQYF. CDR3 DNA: TGTGCCAGCAGATTCCGGGACAAACCTAAAGAGACCCAGTACTTC.

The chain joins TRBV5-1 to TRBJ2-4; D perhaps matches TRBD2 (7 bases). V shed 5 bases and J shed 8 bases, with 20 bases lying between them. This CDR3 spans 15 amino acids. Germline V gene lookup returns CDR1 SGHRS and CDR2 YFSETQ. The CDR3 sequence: CASRGLAGAGDIQYF. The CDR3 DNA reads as TGCGCCAGCAGGGGCCTGGCGGGGGCTGGGGACATTCAGTACTTC.

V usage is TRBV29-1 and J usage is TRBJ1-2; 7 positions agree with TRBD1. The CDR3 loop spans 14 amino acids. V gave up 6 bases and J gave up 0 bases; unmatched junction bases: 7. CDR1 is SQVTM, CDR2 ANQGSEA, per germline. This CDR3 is CSVQEQGTNYGYTF. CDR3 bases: TGCAGCGTACAAGAACAGGGGACTAACTATGGCTACACCTTC.

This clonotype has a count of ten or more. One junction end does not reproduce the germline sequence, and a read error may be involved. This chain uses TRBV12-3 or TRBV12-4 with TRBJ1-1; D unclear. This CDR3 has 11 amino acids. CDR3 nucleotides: TGTGCCAGCAGCTTAGGACCTGAAGCTTTCTTT. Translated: CASSLGPEAFF.

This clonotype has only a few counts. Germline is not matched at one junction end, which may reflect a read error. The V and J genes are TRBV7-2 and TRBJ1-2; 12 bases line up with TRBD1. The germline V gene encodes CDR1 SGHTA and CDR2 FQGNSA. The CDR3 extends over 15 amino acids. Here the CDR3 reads CASSRDRGRDYGCTF. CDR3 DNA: TGTGCCAGCAGCCGGGACAGGGGGCGCGACTATGGCTGCACCTTC.

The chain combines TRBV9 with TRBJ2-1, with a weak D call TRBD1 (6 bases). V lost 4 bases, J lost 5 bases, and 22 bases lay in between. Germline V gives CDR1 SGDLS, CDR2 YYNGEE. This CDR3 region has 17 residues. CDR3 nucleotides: TGTGCCAGCAGCCAGCCAGGGGTGGGAGATGAGGACAATGAGCAGTTCTTC. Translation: CASSQPGVGDEDNEQFF.

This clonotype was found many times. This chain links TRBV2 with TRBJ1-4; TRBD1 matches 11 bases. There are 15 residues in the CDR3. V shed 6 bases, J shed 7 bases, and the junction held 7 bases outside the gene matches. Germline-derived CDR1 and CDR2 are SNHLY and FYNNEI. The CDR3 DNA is TGTGCCAGCAGCGCTGCCGGGACAGGGGGTGAAAAACTGTTTTTT. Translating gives CASSAAGTGGEKLFF.

CDR3 sequence reads: CSARGGPKETQYF. In DNA form, the CDR3 reads TGCAGTGCTAGGGGGGGCCCAAAAGAGACCCAGTACTTC. V gene TRBV20-1 combines with J gene TRBJ2-7, with D possibly being TRBD1 or TRBD2 (6 bases each). The better agreement between TRBJ2-5 and the DNA end casts doubt on the J call. The CDR3 extends over 13 amino acids. The germline CDR1 and CDR2 sequences are DFQATT and SNEGSKA (reference sequence).

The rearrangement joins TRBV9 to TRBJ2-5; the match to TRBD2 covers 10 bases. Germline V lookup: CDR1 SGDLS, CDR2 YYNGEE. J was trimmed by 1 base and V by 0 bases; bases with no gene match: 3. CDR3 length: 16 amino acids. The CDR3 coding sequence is TGTGCCAGCAGCGTAGGTAGCGGGGGGCCCCAAGAGACCCAGTACTTC. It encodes CASSVGSGGPQETQYF.